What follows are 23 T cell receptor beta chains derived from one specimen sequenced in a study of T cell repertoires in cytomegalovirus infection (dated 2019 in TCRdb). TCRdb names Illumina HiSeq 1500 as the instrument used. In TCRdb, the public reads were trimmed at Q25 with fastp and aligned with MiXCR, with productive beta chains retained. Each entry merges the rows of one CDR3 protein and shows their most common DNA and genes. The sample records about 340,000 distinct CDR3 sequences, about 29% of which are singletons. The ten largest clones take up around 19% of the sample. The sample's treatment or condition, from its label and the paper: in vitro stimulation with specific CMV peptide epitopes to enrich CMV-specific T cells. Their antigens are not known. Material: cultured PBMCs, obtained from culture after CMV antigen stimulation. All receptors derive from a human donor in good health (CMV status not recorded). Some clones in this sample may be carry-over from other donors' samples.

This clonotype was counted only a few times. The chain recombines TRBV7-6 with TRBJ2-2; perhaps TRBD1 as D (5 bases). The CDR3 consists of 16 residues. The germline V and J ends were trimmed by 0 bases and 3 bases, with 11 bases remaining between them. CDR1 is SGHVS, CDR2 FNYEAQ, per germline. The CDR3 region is CASSLAGLQDTGELFF. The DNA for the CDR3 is TGTGCCAGCAGCTTAGCGGGGCTCCAGGACACCGGGGAGCTGTTTTTT.

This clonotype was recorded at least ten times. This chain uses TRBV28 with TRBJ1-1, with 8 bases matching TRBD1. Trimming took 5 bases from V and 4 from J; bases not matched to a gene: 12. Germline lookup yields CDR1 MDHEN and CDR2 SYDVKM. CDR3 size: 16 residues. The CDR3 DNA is TGTGCCAGCAGTCCCTGGGTTCAGGGGGCAGTCACTGAAGCTTTCTTT. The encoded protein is CASSPWVQGAVTEAFF.

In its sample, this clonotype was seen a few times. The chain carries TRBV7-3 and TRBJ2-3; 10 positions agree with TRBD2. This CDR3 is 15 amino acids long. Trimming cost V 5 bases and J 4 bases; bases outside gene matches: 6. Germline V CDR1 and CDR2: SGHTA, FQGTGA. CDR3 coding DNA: TGTGCCAGCAGCCCCAGCGGGGGGGGTCCAGATACGCAGTATTTT. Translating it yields CASSPSGGGPDTQYF.

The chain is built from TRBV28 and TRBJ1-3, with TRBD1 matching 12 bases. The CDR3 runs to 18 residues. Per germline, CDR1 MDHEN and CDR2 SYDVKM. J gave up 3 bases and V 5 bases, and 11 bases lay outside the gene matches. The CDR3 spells CASSKWGGQGAYGNTIYF. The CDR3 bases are TGTGCCAGCAGTAAATGGGGGGGACAGGGGGCATATGGAAACACCATATATTTT.

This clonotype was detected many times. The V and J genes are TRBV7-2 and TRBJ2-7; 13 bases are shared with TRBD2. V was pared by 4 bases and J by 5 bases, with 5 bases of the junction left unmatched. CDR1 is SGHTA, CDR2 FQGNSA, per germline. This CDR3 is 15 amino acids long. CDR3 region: CASSSLAGGPDEQYF. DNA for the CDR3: TGTGCCAGCAGCTCACTAGCGGGAGGGCCGGACGAGCAGTACTTC.

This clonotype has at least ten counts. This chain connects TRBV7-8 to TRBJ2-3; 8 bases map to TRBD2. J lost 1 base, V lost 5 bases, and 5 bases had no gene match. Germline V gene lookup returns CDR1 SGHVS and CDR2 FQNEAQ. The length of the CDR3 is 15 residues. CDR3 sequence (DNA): TGTGCCAGCAGCAAGACTAGCGTACGCACAGATACGCAGTATTTT. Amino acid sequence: CASSKTSVRTDTQYF.

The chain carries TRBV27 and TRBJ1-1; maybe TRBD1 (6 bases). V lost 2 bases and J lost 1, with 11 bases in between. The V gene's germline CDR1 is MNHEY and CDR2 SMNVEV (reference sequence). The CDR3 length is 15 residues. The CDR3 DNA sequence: TGTGCCAGCAGTTTAAAGGGACACCCGAACACTGAAGCTTTCTTT. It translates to CASSLKGHPNTEAFF.

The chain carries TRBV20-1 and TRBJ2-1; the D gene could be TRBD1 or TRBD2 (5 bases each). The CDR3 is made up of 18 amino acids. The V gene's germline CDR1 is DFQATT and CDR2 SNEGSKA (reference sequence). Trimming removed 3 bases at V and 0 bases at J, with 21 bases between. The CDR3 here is CSASTGEGRLSSYNEQFF. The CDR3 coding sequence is TGCAGTGCTAGTACAGGAGAGGGGCGACTTAGCTCCTACAATGAGCAGTTCTTC.

The CDR3 here is CATTDSSGANVLTF. The DNA of the CDR3 is TGTGCCACTACCGACAGTTCTGGGGCCAACGTCCTGACTTTC. V gene TRBV19 combines with J gene TRBJ2-6; D possibly corresponds to TRBD1 (5 bases). With 10 bases removed from V and 1 base from J, the gap between germline ends came to 11 bases. The CDR3 consists of 14 residues. Germline loops: CDR1 LNHDA, CDR2 SQIVND (reference sequence).

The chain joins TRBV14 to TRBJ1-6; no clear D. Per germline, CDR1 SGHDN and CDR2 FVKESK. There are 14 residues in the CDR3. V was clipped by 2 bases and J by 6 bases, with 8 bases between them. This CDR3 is CASSQFALNSPLHF. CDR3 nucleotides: TGTGCCAGCAGCCAATTCGCCCTTAATTCACCCCTCCACTTT. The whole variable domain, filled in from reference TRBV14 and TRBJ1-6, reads EAGVTQFPSHSVIEKGQTVTLRCDPISGHDNLYWYRRVMGKEIKFLLHFVKESKQDESGMPNNRFLAERTGGTYSTLKVQPAELEDSGVYFCASSQFALNSPLHFGNGTRLTVT.

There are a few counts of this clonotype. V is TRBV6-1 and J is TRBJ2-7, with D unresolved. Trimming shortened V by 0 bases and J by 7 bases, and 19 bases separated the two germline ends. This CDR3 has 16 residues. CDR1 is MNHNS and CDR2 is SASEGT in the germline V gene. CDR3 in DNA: TGTGCCAGCAGTGAAGCTAAGGTTGGACGGCTAACGGAGCAGTACTTC. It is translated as CASSEAKVGRLTEQYF.

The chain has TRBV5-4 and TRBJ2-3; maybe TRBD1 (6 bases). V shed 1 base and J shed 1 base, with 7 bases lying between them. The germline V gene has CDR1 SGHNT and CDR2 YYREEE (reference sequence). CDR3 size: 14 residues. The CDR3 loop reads CASSLPGGTDTQYF. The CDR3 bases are TGTGCCAGCAGCTTGCCAGGGGGCACAGATACGCAGTATTTT.

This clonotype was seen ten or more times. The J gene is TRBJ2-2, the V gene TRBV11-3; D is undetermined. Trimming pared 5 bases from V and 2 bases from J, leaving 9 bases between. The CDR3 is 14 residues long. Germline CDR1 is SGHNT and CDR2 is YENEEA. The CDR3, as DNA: TGTGCCAGCAGCAACTACGGAAACACCGGGGAGCTGTTTTTT. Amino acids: CASSNYGNTGELFF.

CDR3 in amino acids: CASSLTGGGGTDTQYF. The CDR3 DNA reads TGTGCCAGCAGCTTAACCGGGGGTGGAGGCACAGATACGCAGTATTTT. V and J are TRBV7-3 and TRBJ2-3, with a weak D call TRBD2 (6 bases). CDR3 size: 16 residues. Looked up from germline, CDR1 is SGHTA and CDR2 is FQGTGA. Trimming took off 0 bases at V and 1 base at J, with 11 bases between the two ends.

DNA for the CDR3: TGTGCCAGCAGCCGGCGGGATTATTGGGATGAGCAGTTCTTC. Its translation is CASSRRDYWDEQFF. V usage is TRBV5-4 and J usage is TRBJ2-1; D possibly corresponds to TRBD2 (6 bases). This CDR3 comprises 14 residues. V lost 4 bases, J lost 8 bases, and 16 bases lay in between. Germline V gene data show CDR1 as SGHNT and CDR2 as YYREEE (reference sequence).

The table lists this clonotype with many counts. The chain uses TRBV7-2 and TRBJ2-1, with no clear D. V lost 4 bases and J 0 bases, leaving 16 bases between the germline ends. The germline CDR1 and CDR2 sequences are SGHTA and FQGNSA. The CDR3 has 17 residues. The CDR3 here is CASSYSRRQSSYNEQFF. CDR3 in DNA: TGTGCCAGCAGCTACTCTCGGAGACAAAGCTCCTACAATGAGCAGTTCTTC.

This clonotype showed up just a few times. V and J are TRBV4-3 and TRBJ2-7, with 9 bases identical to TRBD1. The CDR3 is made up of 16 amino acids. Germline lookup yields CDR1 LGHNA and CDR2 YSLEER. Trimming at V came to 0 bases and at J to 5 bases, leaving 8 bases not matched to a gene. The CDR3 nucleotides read TGCGCCAGCAGCCAAGATAGTCACAGGGGGCTTAACGAGCAGTACTTC. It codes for CASSQDSHRGLNEQYF.

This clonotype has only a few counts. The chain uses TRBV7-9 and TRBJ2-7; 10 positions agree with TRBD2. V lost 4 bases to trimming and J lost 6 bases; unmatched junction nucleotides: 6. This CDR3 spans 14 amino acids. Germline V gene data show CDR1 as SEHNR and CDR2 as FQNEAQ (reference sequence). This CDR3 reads CASSSAIAGGEQYF. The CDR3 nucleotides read TGTGCCAGCAGCTCCGCCATAGCGGGAGGCGAGCAGTACTTC.

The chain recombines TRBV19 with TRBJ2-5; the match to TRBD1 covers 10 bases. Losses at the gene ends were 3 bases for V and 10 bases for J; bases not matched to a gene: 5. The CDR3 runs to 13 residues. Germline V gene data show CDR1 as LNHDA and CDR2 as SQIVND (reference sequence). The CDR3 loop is CASSILDRGIQYF. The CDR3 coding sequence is TGTGCCAGTAGTATTTTGGACAGGGGGATCCAGTACTTC.

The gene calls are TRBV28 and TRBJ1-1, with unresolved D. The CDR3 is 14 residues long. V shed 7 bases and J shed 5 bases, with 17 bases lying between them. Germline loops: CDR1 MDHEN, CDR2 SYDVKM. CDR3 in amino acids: CASTSRWRSTEAFF. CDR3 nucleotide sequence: TGTGCCAGCACCTCGAGGTGGAGGAGTACTGAAGCTTTCTTT.

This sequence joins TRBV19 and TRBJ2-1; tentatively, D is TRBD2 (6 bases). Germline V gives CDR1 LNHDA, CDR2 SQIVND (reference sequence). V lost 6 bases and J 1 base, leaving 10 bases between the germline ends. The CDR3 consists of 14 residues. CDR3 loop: CASSGSESYNEQFF. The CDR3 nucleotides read TGTGCCAGTAGCGGGAGTGAGTCCTACAATGAGCAGTTCTTC.

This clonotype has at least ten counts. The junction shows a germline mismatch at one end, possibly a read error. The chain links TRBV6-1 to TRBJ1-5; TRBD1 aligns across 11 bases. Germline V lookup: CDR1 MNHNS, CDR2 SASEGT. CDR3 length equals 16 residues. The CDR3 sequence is CASREGQGAEGGAQHF. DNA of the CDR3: TGTGCCAGCAGGGAAGGACAGGGGGCCGAGGGGGGAGCCCAGCATTTT.

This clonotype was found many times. In nucleotides, the CDR3 is TGTGCCAGCAGCCCCGGTATACAGGGCACCCGGGAGACCCAGTACTTC. Translating it yields CASSPGIQGTRETQYF. V usage is TRBV11-3 and J usage is TRBJ2-5; weak D call: TRBD1 (6 bases). Trimming took off 5 bases at V and 5 bases at J, with 21 bases between the two ends. CDR1 is SGHNT, CDR2 YENEEA, per germline. The CDR3 loop spans 16 amino acids.